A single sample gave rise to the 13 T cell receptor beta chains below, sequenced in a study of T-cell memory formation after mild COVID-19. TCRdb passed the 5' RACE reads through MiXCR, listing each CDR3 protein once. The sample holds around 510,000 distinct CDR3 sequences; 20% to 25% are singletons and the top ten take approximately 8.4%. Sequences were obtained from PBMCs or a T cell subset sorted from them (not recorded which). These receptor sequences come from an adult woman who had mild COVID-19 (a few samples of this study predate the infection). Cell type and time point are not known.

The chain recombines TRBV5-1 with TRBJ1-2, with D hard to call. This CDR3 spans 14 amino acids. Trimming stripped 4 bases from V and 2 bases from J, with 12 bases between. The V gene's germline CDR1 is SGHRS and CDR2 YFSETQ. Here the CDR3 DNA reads TGCGCCAGCAGCCCGCTGGGCCCGAACTATGGCTACACCTTC. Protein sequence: CASSPLGPNYGYTF.

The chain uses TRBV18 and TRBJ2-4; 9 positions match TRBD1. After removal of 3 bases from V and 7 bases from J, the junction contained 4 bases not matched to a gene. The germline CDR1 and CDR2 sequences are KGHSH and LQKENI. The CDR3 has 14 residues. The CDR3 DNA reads TGTGCCAGCTCACCCACGGGACAGGGCAACATTCAGTACTTC. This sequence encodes CASSPTGQGNIQYF.

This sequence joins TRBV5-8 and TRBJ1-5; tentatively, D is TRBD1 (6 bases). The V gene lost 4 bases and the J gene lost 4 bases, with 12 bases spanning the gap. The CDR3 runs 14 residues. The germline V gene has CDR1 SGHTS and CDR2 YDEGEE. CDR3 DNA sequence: TGTGCCAGCAGCAATCCCCAGGGGAATCAGCCCCAGCATTTT. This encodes CASSNPQGNQPQHF.

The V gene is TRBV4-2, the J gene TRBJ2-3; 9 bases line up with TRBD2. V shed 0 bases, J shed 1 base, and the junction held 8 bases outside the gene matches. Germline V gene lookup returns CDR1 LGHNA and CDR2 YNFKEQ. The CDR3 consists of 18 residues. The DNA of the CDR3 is TGTGCCAGCAGCCAAGAAGGTCCTAGCGGGGCGGGCACAGATACGCAGTATTTT. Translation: CASSQEGPSGAGTDTQYF.

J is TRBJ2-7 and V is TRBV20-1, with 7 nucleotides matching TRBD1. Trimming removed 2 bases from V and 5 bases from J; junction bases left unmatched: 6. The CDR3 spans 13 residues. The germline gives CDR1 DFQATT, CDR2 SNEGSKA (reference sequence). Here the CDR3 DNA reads TGCAGTGCTAGATCTGACAGGGTCAACGAGCAGTACTTC. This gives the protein CSARSDRVNEQYF.

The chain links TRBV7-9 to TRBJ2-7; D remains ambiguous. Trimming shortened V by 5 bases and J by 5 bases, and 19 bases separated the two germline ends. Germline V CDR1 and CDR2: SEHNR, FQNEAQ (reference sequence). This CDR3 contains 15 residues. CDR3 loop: CASSPEPSFQHEQYF. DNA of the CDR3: TGTGCCAGCAGCCCAGAGCCTTCCTTCCAACACGAGCAGTACTTC. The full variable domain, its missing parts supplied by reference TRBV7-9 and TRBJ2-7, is DTGVSQNPRHKITKRGQNVTFRCDPISEHNRLYWYRQTLGQGPEFLTYFQNEAQLEKSRLLSDRFSAERPKGSFSTLEIQRTEQGDSAMYLCASSPEPSFQHEQYFGPGTRLTVT.

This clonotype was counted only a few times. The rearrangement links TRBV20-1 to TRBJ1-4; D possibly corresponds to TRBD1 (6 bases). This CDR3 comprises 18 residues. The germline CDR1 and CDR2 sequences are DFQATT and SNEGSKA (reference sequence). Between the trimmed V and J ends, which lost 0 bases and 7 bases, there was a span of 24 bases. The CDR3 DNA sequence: TGCAGTGCTAGAGAACGGGGCGTGGCGGCAGGGGTTGTTGAAAAACTGTTTTTT. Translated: CSARERGVAAGVVEKLFF.

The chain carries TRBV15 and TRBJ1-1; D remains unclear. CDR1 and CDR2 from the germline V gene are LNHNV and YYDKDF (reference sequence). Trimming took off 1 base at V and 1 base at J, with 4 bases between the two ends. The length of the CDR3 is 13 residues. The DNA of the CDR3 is TGTGCCACCAGCAGAGTGGAGAACACTGAAGCTTTCTTT. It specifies CATSRVENTEAFF.

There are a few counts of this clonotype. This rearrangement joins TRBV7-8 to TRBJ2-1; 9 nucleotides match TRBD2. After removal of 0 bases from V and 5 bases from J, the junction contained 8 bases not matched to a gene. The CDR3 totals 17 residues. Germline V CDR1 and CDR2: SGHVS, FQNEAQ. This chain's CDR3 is CASSLAPVAGDHNEQFF. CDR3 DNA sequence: TGTGCCAGCAGCTTAGCGCCAGTAGCGGGGGACCACAATGAGCAGTTCTTC.

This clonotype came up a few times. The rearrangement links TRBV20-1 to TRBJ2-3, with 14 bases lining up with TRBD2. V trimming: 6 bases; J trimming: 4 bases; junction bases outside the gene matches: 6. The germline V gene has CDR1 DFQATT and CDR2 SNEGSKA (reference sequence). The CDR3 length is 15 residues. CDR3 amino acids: CSARGLAGEADTQYF. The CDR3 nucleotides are TGCAGTGCGAGGGGACTAGCGGGGGAGGCAGATACGCAGTATTTT.

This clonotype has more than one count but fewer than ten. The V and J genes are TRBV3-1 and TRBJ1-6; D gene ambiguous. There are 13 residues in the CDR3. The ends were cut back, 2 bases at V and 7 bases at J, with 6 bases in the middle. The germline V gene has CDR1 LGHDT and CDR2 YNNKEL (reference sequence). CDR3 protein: CASSQSWNSPLHF. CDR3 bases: TGTGCCAGCAGCCAATCATGGAATTCACCCCTCCACTTT.

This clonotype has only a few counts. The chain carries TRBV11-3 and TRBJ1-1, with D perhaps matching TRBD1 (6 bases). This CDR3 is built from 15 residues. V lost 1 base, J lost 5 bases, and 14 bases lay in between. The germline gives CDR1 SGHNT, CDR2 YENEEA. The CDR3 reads CASSLGGAFSTEAFF. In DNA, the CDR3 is TGTGCCAGCAGCTTAGGGGGGGCTTTTTCGACTGAAGCTTTCTTT.

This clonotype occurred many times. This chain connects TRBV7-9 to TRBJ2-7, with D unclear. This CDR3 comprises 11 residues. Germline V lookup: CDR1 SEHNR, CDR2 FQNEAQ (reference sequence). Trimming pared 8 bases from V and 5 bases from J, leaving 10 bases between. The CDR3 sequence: CASGTGNEQYF. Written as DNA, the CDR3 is TGTGCCAGCGGAACTGGAAACGAGCAGTACTTC.